This is a list of T cell receptor beta chains from one sample in a study of cytotoxic CD8 clonotypes in ibrutinib-treated CLL. Assay used: immunoSEQ multiplex PCR; TCRdb lists only in-frame clones, some missing. Of about 76,000 clones in the sample, more than 70% were seen once. The sample consisted of PBMCs, taken before ibrutinib treatment. The receptor set was obtained from a human donor with chronic lymphocytic leukemia. The CDR3 runs from the conserved cysteine through the conserved F or W. D genes are given only for firm matches. Clone size, where shown, is once, few, many, or a class for clones that have expanded.

j_call,v_call,clone_size,d_call,cdr3_nt,cdr3_aa
TRBJ1-4,TRBV28,NA,NA,TGTGCCAGCAGTTCCCCCGCAGGGGTAGGTGAAAAACTGTTTTTT,CASSSPAGVGEKLFF
TRBJ1-5,TRBV7-6,few,TRBD1,TGTGCCAGCAGCCCAAGACAGGGATACAATCAGCCCCAGCATTTT,CASSPRQGYNQPQHF
TRBJ1-1,TRBV6-1,NA,TRBD1,TGTGCCAGCAGGGGACAGGGGGTCACTGAAGCTTTCTTT,CASRGQGVTEAFF
TRBJ2-3,TRBV2,NA,TRBD2,TGTGCCAGCTCCCGGCCCACAATAGCGGGAGCCGCAGATACGCAGTATTTT,CASSRPTIAGAADTQYF
TRBJ1-5,TRBV28,NA,TRBD1,TGTGCCAGCAGATCGACAGGGGGAAATCAGCCCCAGCATTTT,CASRSTGGNQPQHF
TRBJ2-5,TRBV25-1,once,TRBD2,TGTGCCAGCAGGGGCCGAGGACTAGCGGAACAAGAGACCCAGTACTTC,CASRGRGLAEQETQYF
TRBJ1-5,TRBV28,NA,NA,TGTGCCAGCAGTTTACCGGGGGTGCATGGCAATCAGCCCCAGCATTTT,CASSLPGVHGNQPQHF
TRBJ1-5,TRBV28,NA,NA,TGTGCCAGCAGTTTCTTTCTTAGACGGTCCAATCAGCCCCAGCATTTT,CASSFFLRRSNQPQHF
TRBJ2-1,TRBV5-1,NA,TRBD2,TGCGCCAGCAGCTTGGAGACTAGCGGGAGATCCCGCTCCTACAATGAGCAGTTCTTC,CASSLETSGRSRSYNEQFF
TRBJ2-1,TRBV30,NA,NA,TGTGCCGGGGGGAATCGGATTAGAGGGATCTACAATGAGCAGTTCTTC,CAGGNRIRGIYNEQFF
TRBJ1-2,TRBV6-5,NA,TRBD1,TGTGCCAGCAGTGCACGGGACAGAGGATTCTATGGCTACACCTTC,CASSARDRGFYGYTF
TRBJ2-7,TRBV2,NA,NA,TGTGCCAGCACCGGGACCCCGGGTGAGCAGTACTTC,CASTGTPGEQYF
TRBJ1-4,TRBV7-8,NA,NA,TGTGCCAGCAGCTTAAGAATTAAGAGCACAGGGAGTTTTGGTCAGACTAATGAAAAACTGTTTTTT,CASSLRIKSTGSFGQTNEKLFF
TRBJ2-2,TRBV4-1,NA,NA,TGCGCCAGCAGCCAATACCGACTAGTGGACAGCGGGGAGCTGTTTTTT,CASSQYRLVDSGELFF
TRBJ2-3,TRBV11-3,NA,TRBD2,TGTGCCAGCAGCTTTTTAGCGGGAGCGGCAGATACGCAGTATTTT,CASSFLAGAADTQYF
TRBJ2-3,TRBV10-2,NA,NA,TGCGCCAGCAAGGGGGGTGGGCAGGATACGCAGTATTTT,CASKGGGQDTQYF
TRBJ1-1,TRBV7-3,NA,NA,TGTGCCAGCAGCTCTTCGATGACCACTGAAGCTTTCTTT,CASSSSMTTEAFF
TRBJ1-2,TRBV15,NA,TRBD1,TGTGCCACATCCCGACAGGGTCTCGGAGGCTACACCTTC,CATSRQGLGGYTF
TRBJ2-1,TRBV6-6,NA,TRBD2,TGTGCCAGCAGTCGAAAAACTAGCGGGAGTTACAATGAGCAGTTCTTC,CASSRKTSGSYNEQFF
TRBJ2-7,TRBV30,NA,NA,TGTGCCTGGTCCCTTTCCTACGAGCAGTACTTC,CAWSLSYEQYF
TRBJ1-2,TRBV28,NA,NA,TGTGCCAGCAGTTCCCCGTCGAGGGTAAGGAACTATGGCTACACCTTC,CASSSPSRVRNYGYTF
TRBJ2-1,TRBV9,once,TRBD2,TGTGCCAGCAGCGAGGGAGGGAGTTTCGTTGAGCAGTTCTTC,CASSEGGSFVEQFF
TRBJ2-1,TRBV28,NA,TRBD1,TGTGCCAGCAGTTTACAGGGGGCTAAGAATAATGAGCAGTTCTTC,CASSLQGAKNNEQFF
TRBJ2-7,TRBV5-1,NA,TRBD1,TGCGCCAGCAGCTGGGCCGGTGGGACAGCCTTGAACGAGCAGTACTTC,CASSWAGGTALNEQYF
TRBJ2-2,TRBV19,few,TRBD1,TGTGCCAGTAGTAACCTCGGACAGGGGGAGGACACCGGGGAGCTGTTTTTT,CASSNLGQGEDTGELFF
TRBJ2-7,TRBV7-9,NA,TRBD1,TGTGCCAGCAGCTCGACAGGGGACGAGCAGTACTTC,CASSSTGDEQYF
TRBJ2-1,TRBV9,NA,TRBD2,TGTGCCAGCAGCGACGGACTAGCAGAAGGGAATGAGCAGTTCTTC,CASSDGLAEGNEQFF